Listed below are T cell receptor beta chains from one sample, sequenced in a study of regulatory T cells in long-lasting Graves disease. TCRdb itself ran the multiplex PCR reads through MiXCR, one entry per CDR3 protein. The sample consists of 400,000 to 500,000 distinct CDR3 sequences, roughly a fifth of them appearing once. The sample in question was peripheral blood mononuclear cells (PBMCs), obtained when the disease was refractory, from a patient treated with antithyroid drugs. Receptors were obtained from a female donor with Graves disease. Both conserved end residues are part of each CDR3.

>TRBJ1-5|TRBV2
CASSVEGRGNQPQHF
>TRBJ2-5|TRBV4-1
CASSQDATGGVRETQYF
>TRBJ2-7|TRBV20-1
CSAKDLPSYEQYF
>TRBJ1-4|TRBV18
CASSPPSQSTNEKLFF
>TRBJ1-4|TRBV27
CASKRQGDGSLFF
>TRBJ2-4|TRBV3-1
CASSQAELAKNIQYF
>TRBJ2-5|TRBV2
CASNGAGETQYF
>TRBJ2-5|TRBV7-9
CASSLGSATQETQYF
>TRBJ2-5|TRBV6-1
CASSLQTGGGRLETQYF
>TRBJ1-4|TRBV7-9
CASSLTPPGGEKLFF
>TRBJ1-2|TRBV6-1
CASTPRFWEGTYGYTF
>TRBJ1-4|TRBV4-1
CASSYRGANEKLFF
>TRBJ1-2|TRBV28
CASRQEGYGYTF
>TRBJ1-2|TRBV30
CAWRDRQYTF
>TRBJ2-2|TRBV28
CASSDLKGQATGELFF
>TRBJ1-1|TRBV12-5
CASGFIVVYFGDANTEAFF
>TRBJ2-7|TRBV5-6
CASSYVGQGDDEQYF
>TRBJ2-5|TRBV6-1
CASSGGRGYQETQYF
>TRBJ1-5|TRBV5-6
CASSRGRYDQPQHF
>TRBJ2-7|TRBV20-1
CSASYGTSDYEQYF
>TRBJ2-7|TRBV6-1
CASKEPSSYEQYF
>TRBJ2-2|TRBV25-1
CASRTSGAGGELFF
>TRBJ1-2|TRBV5-1
CASSIGPFDYGYTF
>TRBJ2-5|TRBV11-2
CAVPADTKDLTTARDGETQYF
>TRBJ2-5|TRBV12-3/TRBV12-4
CASSASGLGQGGNQETQYF
>TRBJ2-2|TRBV2
CASSEEDPNTGELFF
>TRBJ2-1|TRBV28
CASSPLRREGYNEQFF
>TRBJ2-5|TRBV30
CAWAGRGEETQYF
>TRBJ2-1|TRBV2
CASSSLAEVNEQFF
>TRBJ2-7|TRBV29-1
CSVGQQGVYYEQYF
>TRBJ2-2|TRBV5-6
CASSPRGVNTGELFF
>TRBJ1-6|TRBV24-1
CATIRAGQGAWIRHSPLHF
>TRBJ1-5|TRBV28
CASSLSATGNNQPQHF
>TRBJ2-7|TRBV4-1
CASSQTGTGVNEQYF
>TRBJ1-2|TRBV29-1
CSVEETGYGYTF
>TRBJ2-5|TRBV20-1
CSAMGGGVRQETQYF
>TRBJ2-4|TRBV7-9
CASSLSQGTKNIQYF
>TRBJ2-7|TRBV6-2/TRBV6-3
CASSSMTSNYEQYF
>-|TRBV2
CASKFSASGPNEQFF
>TRBJ2-7|TRBV5-1
CASSLEVDSSYEQYF
>TRBJ2-5|TRBV28
CASKPLHGGHGETQYF
>TRBJ1-2|TRBV28
CASSFSGGDYGYTF
>TRBJ1-1|TRBV6-4
CASSADRGGSTEAFF
>TRBJ1-1|TRBV7-9
CASSTRITEAFF